The 24 T cell receptor beta chains below all came from one sample that was sequenced in a study of T-cell reconstitution after alpha-beta-depleted transplantation in children. TCRbeta library construction was performed incorporating unique molecular identifiers. One entry per CDR3 protein results from TCRdb running MiXCR on the PCR reads. The sample consists of approximately 520,000 distinct CDR3 sequences, approximately 32% of them appearing once. Sequenced material: PBMCs from the stem cell graft donor, taken from the stem cell graft. These receptor sequences come from a human donor who donated a stem cell graft to a child with aplastic anemia.

CDR3 protein: CASSTTGSGELFF. CDR3 coding DNA: TGTGCCAGCAGCACGACAGGGTCCGGGGAGCTGTTTTTT. The V and J genes are TRBV7-3 and TRBJ2-2, with TRBD1 matching 7 bases. V lost 5 bases to trimming and J lost 6 bases; unmatched junction nucleotides: 3. Germline-derived CDR1 and CDR2 are SGHTA and FQGTGA. The CDR3 is made up of 13 amino acids.

This clonotype was seen more than once but under ten times. This chain joins TRBV9 and TRBJ2-2; no reliable D call. The CDR3 sequence is 12 residues long. V shed 5 bases and J shed 7 bases, with 9 bases lying between them. Germline CDR1 SGDLS, CDR2 YYNGEE. CDR3 sequence: CASRGLYGELFF. The CDR3 nucleotides read TGTGCCAGCAGGGGCCTCTACGGGGAGCTGTTTTTT.

The chain joins TRBV4-3 to TRBJ2-2; no reliable D call. V was clipped by 0 bases and J by 4 bases, with 12 bases between them. CDR3 length equals 16 residues. Germline V gene data show CDR1 as LGHNA and CDR2 as YSLEER. This chain's CDR3 is CASSQDRSSFTGELFF. The DNA for the CDR3 is TGCGCCAGCAGCCAAGATCGGAGCAGTTTCACCGGGGAGCTGTTTTTT.

This clonotype has just a few counts. The chain employs TRBV5-1 and TRBJ1-1; D not resolved. Germline V gene sequence: CDR1 SGHRS, CDR2 YFSETQ. V lost 0 bases and J lost 4, with 7 bases in between. The CDR3 has 13 amino acids. CDR3 residues: CASSLELFTEAFF. In nucleotides, the CDR3 is TGCGCCAGCAGCTTGGAACTTTTCACTGAAGCTTTCTTT.

In this sample, this clonotype turned up once. The germline gene is not matched at one end of the junction; a read error may be the cause. The V gene is TRBV6-2 or TRBV6-3, the J gene TRBJ1-5; tentative D call: TRBD1 (6 bases). The CDR3 has 14 amino acids. Germline CDR1 is MNHEY and CDR2 is SVGEGT. The CDR3 region is CASSYLGGGQPHHF. The CDR3 DNA is TGTGCCAGCAGTTACCTCGGGGGAGGACAGCCCCATCATTTT.

This clonotype was seen only a few times. This chain links TRBV6-1 with TRBJ2-3; 9 bases fit TRBD2. The CDR3 is made up of 15 amino acids. CDR1 and CDR2 (germline): MNHNS, SASEGT. J was trimmed by 2 bases and V by 5 bases; bases with no gene match: 5. This chain's CDR3 is CASSLAGSLTDTQYF. The CDR3 DNA follows: TGTGCCAGCAGTCTAGCGGGGTCCCTCACAGATACGCAGTATTTT.

This clonotype was counted between two and nine times. The chain uses TRBV20-1 and TRBJ2-7; D is uncertain. Germline V CDR1 and CDR2: DFQATT, SNEGSKA (reference sequence). Trimming left V 2 bases short and J 4 bases short, with 12 bases between. This CDR3 spans 13 amino acids. The CDR3 region is CSARITERYEQYF. As DNA, the CDR3 is TGCAGTGCTAGAATTACAGAAAGGTACGAGCAGTACTTC.

The chain carries TRBV12-3 or TRBV12-4 and TRBJ2-5; D is unclear. The ends were cut back, 4 bases at V and 5 bases at J, with 8 bases in the middle. CDR3 length equals 12 residues. The CDR3 spells CASSSPWETQYF. The CDR3 region has the DNA TGTGCCAGCAGTTCGCCATGGGAGACCCAGTACTTC.

Only a few counts were recorded for this clonotype. The CDR3 coding sequence is TGTGCCAGCAGCTTGGGGGCGGGTCACACCGGGGAGCTGTTTTTT. This sequence encodes CASSLGAGHTGELFF. The chain recombines TRBV5-4 with TRBJ2-2; weak D call: TRBD2 (5 bases). The CDR3 covers 15 residues. V was shortened by 0 bases and J by 3 bases, with 9 bases between the two germline ends. Germline assignment: CDR1 SGHNT and CDR2 YYREEE (reference sequence).

The genes are TRBV29-1 and TRBJ2-2; D not certain. In germline, CDR1 is SQVTM, CDR2 ANQGSEA. V dropped 1 base and J dropped 0 bases, with 6 bases sitting between them. The CDR3 spans 14 residues. The CDR3, as DNA: TGCAGCGTTGAAGGGGTAGCGAACACCGGGGAGCTGTTTTTT. Its translation is CSVEGVANTGELFF.

V is TRBV6-2 or TRBV6-3 and J is TRBJ2-1; D is possibly TRBD2 (5 bases). The germline CDR1 and CDR2 sequences are MNHEY and SVGEGT. The ends were cut back, 3 bases at V and 8 bases at J, with 11 bases in the middle. This CDR3 contains 13 residues. The CDR3 nucleotides read TGTGCCAGCAGTTATGGGTCGGGATATGAGCAGTTCTTC. Its translation: CASSYGSGYEQFF.

The chain joins TRBV7-2 to TRBJ1-1; a weak D match, TRBD1 (5 bases). Deletions cut 3 bases from V and 1 base from J, with 9 bases between. Germline V CDR1 and CDR2: SGHTA, FQGNSA. This CDR3 is built from 14 residues. The CDR3 bases are TGTGCCAGCAGCTTTCAGGGATCGAACACTGAAGCTTTCTTT. This encodes CASSFQGSNTEAFF.

There are a few counts of this clonotype. This rearrangement joins TRBV20-1 to TRBJ2-1; 11 bases match TRBD2. V was clipped by 6 bases and J by 4 bases; unmatched bases: 11. In germline, CDR1 is DFQATT, CDR2 SNEGSKA (reference sequence). The CDR3 has 16 amino acids. In nucleotides, the CDR3 is TGCAGTGCCCACCCCACCACTAGCGGGAGTTACAATGAGCAGTTCTTC. Protein product: CSAHPTTSGSYNEQFF.

The V and J genes are TRBV5-5 and TRBJ2-3; 13 bases match TRBD2. J was trimmed by 3 bases and V by 3 bases; bases with no gene match: 7. Looked up from germline, CDR1 is SGHKS and CDR2 is YYEKEE (reference sequence). The length of the CDR3 is 17 residues. The CDR3 loop is CASSSGLAGVKTDTQYF. In nucleotides, the CDR3 is TGTGCCAGCAGCTCCGGACTAGCGGGAGTTAAGACAGATACGCAGTATTTT.

This clonotype was detected a few times. This sequence joins TRBV5-5 and TRBJ1-1; unclear D gene. This CDR3 region has 14 residues. V dropped 2 bases and J dropped 1 base, with 9 bases sitting between them. Germline CDR1 and CDR2: SGHKS and YYEKEE (reference sequence). CDR3: CASSFLSGNTEAFF. CDR3 sequence (DNA): TGTGCCAGCAGCTTCCTATCAGGGAACACTGAAGCTTTCTTT. The full variable domain, with the rest looked up from reference TRBV5-5 and TRBJ1-1, is DAGVTQSPTHLIKTRGQQVTLRCSPISGHKSVSWYQQVLGQGPQFIFQYYEKEERGRGNFPDRFSARQFPNYSSELNVNALLLGDSALYLCASSFLSGNTEAFFGQGTRLTVV.

The chain is built from TRBV20-1 and TRBJ1-5; tentatively, D is TRBD1 (6 bases). Germline V lookup: CDR1 DFQATT, CDR2 SNEGSKA (reference sequence). The ends were cut back, 6 bases at V and 0 bases at J, with 12 bases in the middle. The CDR3 consists of 14 residues. The CDR3, as DNA: TGCAGTGCGCAACAGGGTTATAGCAATCAGCCCCAGCATTTT. Amino acids: CSAQQGYSNQPQHF.

This chain connects TRBV4-3 to TRBJ1-3; D uncertain. The germline gives CDR1 LGHNA, CDR2 YSLEER. The CDR3 has 15 amino acids. Trimming left V 0 bases short and J 0 bases short, with 6 bases between. The chain's CDR3 is CASSQDPDSGNTIYF. CDR3 in DNA: TGCGCCAGCAGCCAAGATCCCGACTCTGGAAACACCATATATTTT.

The CDR3 sequence is CASSLLLAGGAGELFF. The CDR3 nucleotides read TGTGCCAGCAGCCTGCTACTAGCGGGAGGCGCCGGGGAGCTGTTTTTT. The chain has TRBV7-2 and TRBJ2-2; TRBD2 matches 12 bases. Germline values: CDR1 SGHTA, CDR2 FQGNSA. The CDR3 extends over 16 amino acids. V lost 5 bases, J lost 6 bases, and 7 bases stayed unmatched.

This clonotype was seen more than once but under ten times. This rearrangement joins TRBV20-1 to TRBJ2-1; 7 nucleotides match TRBD1. With 0 bases clipped from V and 6 bases from J, the junction kept 11 bases outside the gene matches. Germline lookup yields CDR1 DFQATT and CDR2 SNEGSKA (reference sequence). This CDR3 comprises 16 residues. CDR3 sequence reads: CSARDTWGQNFNEQFF. CDR3 sequence (DNA): TGCAGTGCTAGAGATACATGGGGACAGAATTTCAATGAGCAGTTCTTC.

This chain links TRBV6-5 with TRBJ2-5; D is possibly TRBD1 or TRBD2 (5 bases each). The CDR3 is made up of 15 amino acids. Trimming left V 2 bases short and J 3 bases short, with 13 bases between. Germline CDR1 reads MNHEY; CDR2 reads SVGAGI. CDR3 protein: CASSYGSGGEETQYF. The CDR3 nucleotides are TGTGCCAGCAGTTACGGGTCTGGGGGTGAAGAGACCCAGTACTTC.

The chain couples TRBV10-3 to TRBJ2-1; D possibly corresponds to TRBD2 (5 bases). Germline V gene data show CDR1 as ENHRY and CDR2 as SYGVKD. CDR3 length: 14 amino acids. CDR3 amino acids: CGHEKRDSYNEQFF. DNA for the CDR3: TGTGGGCACGAAAAACGGGATTCCTACAATGAGCAGTTCTTC.

This chain uses TRBV7-2 with TRBJ2-1, with D hard to call. CDR3 size: 13 residues. Germline-derived CDR1 and CDR2 are SGHTA and FQGNSA. The V and J ends lost 7 bases and 7 bases respectively, with 14 bases between them. The CDR3 protein is CASTDPLINEQFF. The CDR3 DNA reads as TGTGCCAGCACCGATCCCCTAATTAATGAGCAGTTCTTC.

The chain combines TRBV21-1 with TRBJ2-7; TRBD1 is taken as the D call from the table, unchecked against the DNA. TRBV21-1 constitutes a pseudogene. The CDR3 has 17 residues. The CDR3 coding sequence is TGTGCCAGCAGCAAATTTGTCCCTGGACAGGCGTCCTACGAGCAGTACGTC. This gives the protein CASSKFVPGQASYEQYV.

The chain recombines TRBV25-1 with TRBJ2-7, with 10 bases lining up with TRBD1. Germline CDR1 MGHDK, CDR2 SYGVNS. The CDR3 has 18 residues. V lost 3 bases and J lost 3; bases outside the gene matches: 14. The CDR3 sequence is CASSDLATGTGDYYEQYF. The CDR3 DNA sequence: TGTGCCAGCAGTGACCTCGCCACTGGGACAGGGGACTACTACGAGCAGTACTTC.